The entry that follows covers one T cell receptor beta chain sequence. The sample originates from a study of T cell responses to AZD1222 COVID-19 vaccine. Sequenced by immunoSEQ multiplex PCR; TCRdb stores in-frame clones only, minus some. The sample gives just under 90,000 clones, roughly 88% of which show up once; less than 6% is in the top ten. The CDR3 is 15 residues long. With V trimmed by 6 bases and J by 7 bases, 5 bases remained unmatched. Per germline, CDR1 MNHEY and CDR2 SVGAGI. The material sequenced was peripheral blood, taken on day 0 of AZD1222 vaccination. The TCR sequence derives from an adult in good health. The V and J genes are TRBV6-5 and TRBJ2-1, with TRBD2 matching 14 bases. The CDR3 DNA reads TGTGCCAGCAGCGGACTAGCGGGAGGCAGGAATGAGCAGTTCTTC. It yields the protein CASSGLAGGRNEQFF.